This T cell receptor beta chain was captured by sequencing in a study of shared clonotypes between healthy human individuals. Study at large: Donors consisted of two women and three men between 18 and 49.

Findings of the study overall: Larger estimated richness was generally recorded for naive subsets relative to memory subsets.

About this clone itself: Antigen specificity is unknown.

The assay was immunoSEQ multiplex PCR, and TCRdb's table has in-frame clones only and misses some. The table has more than 2 million clones, around 95% seen once. V lost 5 bases and J lost 4; bases outside the gene matches: 5. Germline V CDR1 and CDR2: SEHNR, FQNEAQ (reference sequence). The CDR3 has 14 amino acids. The sample consisted of naive CD4+ T cells sorted from blood. Subset denoted: CD45RA+ positively selected. The sequence derives from a man younger than 35 in good health. V is TRBV7-9 and J is TRBJ1-1; the match to TRBD1 covers 9 bases. The CDR3 region has the DNA TGTGCCAGCAGCCGGGACAGGGTCGGCACTGAAGCTTTCTTT. Its protein is CASSRDRVGTEAFF.